This T cell receptor beta chain originates from a study of blood T cell repertoires in COVID-19. Whole-study context: Researchers got acute and convalescent COVID-19 samples from the United States, Italy and Spain. Sources were T cells, B-cell-depleted T cells, or PBMCs; the material itself was cDNA or gDNA.

Authors' processing steps: Amplification from reference gene primers served as the basis for estimated nucleated cell counts. Sequencing was performed with immunoSEQ multiplex PCR; in TCRdb, only in-frame clones are kept and a portion is missing. Clone size and the V and J calls come from that table; the DNA yielded D and trimming. The table shows under 150,000 clones, with around 81% occurring only once. V shed 1 base, J shed 3 bases, and the junction held 3 bases outside the gene matches. CDR1 is SGHRS, CDR2 YFSETQ, per germline. The CDR3 sequence is 14 residues long. This chain connects TRBV5-1 to TRBJ2-7; 8 nucleotides align to TRBD1. This TCR derives from a man in his forties with active or convalescent COVID-19. Sequencing was done on a sample of peripheral blood. The CDR3 sequence: CASSLNRGIYEQYF. The CDR3 nucleotides read TGCGCCAGCAGCTTGAACAGGGGGATCTACGAGCAGTACTTC.